A selection of T cell receptor beta chains follows, all from one sample in a study of CXCR4 blockade with PD-1 therapy in pancreatic cancer. This table comes from immunoSEQ multiplex PCR, and its TCRdb copy is limited to in-frame clones, with some not included. The table lists 4,000 to 6,500 clones, around three fifths of them singletons. The source material was tumor tissue. The receptors originated from a human donor with pancreatic ductal adenocarcinoma. Each CDR3 is given with its conserved first and last residue. D genes are given only for firm matches. Clone sizes are given selectively: once, few, many, or a class where the clone is expanded.

abundance	j_gene	v_gene	d_gene	CDR3aa	CDR3nt
few	TRBJ2-2	TRBV15	TRBD2	CATSRNRGLAGANTGELFF	TGTGCCACCAGCCGAAATCGGGGACTAGCGGGAGCGAACACCGGGGAGCTGTTTTTT
.	TRBJ2-2	TRBV29-1	.	CSVVPGTVVTGELFF	TGCAGCGTTGTGCCCGGGACGGTGGTTACCGGGGAGCTGTTTTTT
.	TRBJ2-1	TRBV18	TRBD2	CASSPTTRGAYNEQFF	TGTGCCAGCTCACCTACGACGCGGGGGGCCTACAATGAGCAGTTCTTC
few	TRBJ1-1	TRBV9	.	CASSVGDTEAFF	TGTGCCAGCAGCGTAGGGGACACTGAAGCTTTCTTT
.	TRBJ2-7	TRBV6-8	.	CASSSNLDTKIYEQYF	TGTGCCAGCAGTTCAAACCTGGACACCAAGATATACGAGCAGTACTTC
.	TRBJ1-4	TRBV14	.	CASSQAGGAGEKLFF	TGTGCCAGCAGCCAAGCGGGAGGGGCCGGTGAAAAACTGTTTTTT
.	TRBJ2-7	TRBV18	.	CASSRLGLAYEQYF	TGTGCCAGCTCACGACTGGGACTGGCCTACGAGCAGTACTTC
.	TRBJ1-1	TRBV19	.	CASNPTAGEAFF	TGTGCCAGTAACCCGACGGCAGGGGAGGCTTTCTTT
.	TRBJ1-5	TRBV6-8	.	CASSANGGQPQHF	TGTGCCAGCAGCGCAAATGGGGGCCAGCCCCAGCATTTT
few	TRBJ2-3	TRBV18	TRBD1	CASSRLRTGSTDTQYF	TGTGCCAGCTCACGCCTTAGGACAGGGTCAACAGATACGCAGTATTTT
.	TRBJ1-2	TRBV6-8	.	CASTLGGNRGYTF	TGTGCCAGCACCCTAGGGGGGAACAGAGGCTACACCTTC
.	TRBJ1-4	TRBV29-1	TRBD1	CSVALTGSVEKLFF	TGCAGCGTTGCCCTGACAGGGAGTGTAGAAAAACTGTTTTTT
few	TRBJ2-1	TRBV15	TRBD2	CATSTVPGLAGRGEQFF	TGTGCCACCAGCACTGTCCCGGGACTAGCGGGGCGGGGGGAGCAGTTCTTC
.	TRBJ2-7	TRBV12-5	.	CASALNGRTERYF	TGTGCTAGTGCCCTCAACGGCCGGACAGAAAGATACTTC
.	TRBJ1-2	TRBV29-1	.	CSVGQDRQYGYTF	TGCAGCGTTGGACAGGACCGGCAGTATGGCTACACCTTC
.	TRBJ1-4	TRBV28	TRBD1	CASSSVGTGSNEKLFF	TGTGCCAGCAGTTCCGTCGGGACAGGGTCGAATGAAAAACTGTTTTTT